These 15 T cell receptor beta chains originate from one sample sequenced in a study of identical twins. A single record per CDR3 protein comes from TCRdb applying MiXCR to the 5' RACE reads. This sample has fewer than 250,000 distinct CDR3 sequences, with around 7% found just once. These data were also filed under a second study, of yellow fever vaccine responses in identical twins.

The sample consisted of memory (CD45RO+) T cells sorted from blood. These receptors all come from a woman younger than 35 in good health.

The chain is built from TRBV2 and TRBJ1-1, with D hard to call. The germline V gene has CDR1 SNHLY and CDR2 FYNNEI. V gave up 7 bases and J gave up 7 bases, with 7 bases separating them. This CDR3 contains 10 residues. This CDR3 is CASNDDEAFF. The CDR3 DNA reads as TGTGCCAGCAACGACGATGAAGCTTTCTTT.

This clonotype has ten or more counts. The chain is built from TRBV3-1 and TRBJ2-1; D assignment may be TRBD1 or TRBD2 (5 bases each). Germline lookup yields CDR1 LGHDT and CDR2 YNNKEL (reference sequence). Trimming stripped 1 base from V and 6 bases from J, with 16 bases between. The CDR3 loop spans 16 amino acids. CDR3 loop: CASSQGGTSLGNEQFF. Written as DNA, the CDR3 is TGTGCCAGCAGCCAAGGTGGGACCTCTCTCGGCAATGAGCAGTTCTTC.

The chain links TRBV7-3 to TRBJ2-1, with a tentative D call TRBD1 (5 bases). There are 13 residues in the CDR3. Trimming removed 4 bases from V and 5 bases from J, with 9 bases in between. CDR1 and CDR2 from the germline V gene are SGHTA and FQGTGA. The CDR3 DNA sequence: TGTGCCAGCAGCTCGAGCAGGGACAATGAGCAGTTCTTC. Translating it yields CASSSSRDNEQFF.

This clonotype was seen a handful of times. The rearrangement links TRBV6-5 to TRBJ1-6; D is unresolved. Trimming took 6 bases from V and 7 from J, leaving 7 bases between them. The CDR3 consists of 12 residues. Germline CDR1 reads MNHEY; CDR2 reads SVGAGI. Here the CDR3 DNA reads TGTGCCAGCAGGCGTCCAAATTCACCCCTCCACTTT. Protein: CASRRPNSPLHF.

A few counts support this clonotype. V usage is TRBV20-1 and J usage is TRBJ2-5; D is unresolved. The CDR3 has 12 residues. The germline gives CDR1 DFQATT, CDR2 SNEGSKA (reference sequence). The V and J ends lost 1 base and 4 bases respectively, with 7 bases between them. The CDR3 protein is CSARGHRETQYF. The CDR3 coding sequence is TGCAGTGCTAGAGGGCACCGAGAGACCCAGTACTTC.

At least ten counts were recorded for this clonotype. The V gene is TRBV5-1, the J gene TRBJ2-1, with D hard to call. The CDR3 loop spans 13 amino acids. The germline V gene encodes CDR1 SGHRS and CDR2 YFSETQ. V was shortened by 1 base and J by 5 bases, with 7 bases between the two germline ends. The CDR3 coding sequence is TGCGCCAGCAGCTTGCGGTCTAACAATGAGCAGTTCTTC. Translation: CASSLRSNNEQFF.

The V gene is TRBV7-9, the J gene TRBJ2-5; 8 nucleotides line up with TRBD1. The V segment lost 0 bases and the J segment 4 bases; nucleotides outside the gene matches: 1. This CDR3 spans 14 amino acids. The germline V gene encodes CDR1 SEHNR and CDR2 FQNEAQ (reference sequence). The CDR3 sequence is CASSLATGAETQYF. The DNA for the CDR3 is TGTGCCAGCAGCTTAGCGACAGGGGCAGAGACCCAGTACTTC.

The chain links TRBV2 to TRBJ2-2; TRBD2 aligns across 12 bases. The CDR3 is 19 residues long. Trimming removed 6 bases from V and 0 bases from J; junction bases left unmatched: 11. Germline CDR1 SNHLY, CDR2 FYNNEI. This CDR3 reads CASSQRKTSGSPNTGELFF. The CDR3 nucleotides read TGTGCCAGCAGCCAAAGAAAGACTAGCGGGAGTCCGAACACCGGGGAGCTGTTTTTT. Full variable domain (outside the CDR3, taken from reference TRBV2 and TRBJ2-2): EPEVTQTPSHQVTQMGQEVILRCVPISNHLYFYWYRQILGQKVEFLVSFYNNEISEKSEIFDDQFSVERPDGSNFTLKIRSTKLEDSAMYFCASSQRKTSGSPNTGELFFGEGSRLTVL.

This clonotype was observed at least ten times. This rearrangement joins TRBV28 to TRBJ2-3, with D perhaps matching TRBD2 (6 bases). Trimming removed 8 bases from V and 0 bases from J, with 12 bases in between. Germline V gene data show CDR1 as MDHEN and CDR2 as SYDVKM. The CDR3 contains 14 residues. The CDR3 reads CASVRGISTDTQYF. CDR3 coding DNA: TGTGCCAGCGTTCGGGGGATTAGCACAGATACGCAGTATTTT.

This clonotype was detected only a few times. The chain recombines TRBV5-4 with TRBJ1-6, with D uncertain. Germline values: CDR1 SGHNT, CDR2 YYREEE (reference sequence). V lost 2 bases and J 1 base, leaving 4 bases between the germline ends. The CDR3 extends over 14 amino acids. CDR3 in amino acids: CASSFGSYNSPLHF. The CDR3 region has the DNA TGTGCCAGCAGCTTCGGTTCCTATAATTCACCCCTCCACTTT. Full variable domain (remainder filled in from reference TRBV5-4 and TRBJ1-6): ETGVTQSPTHLIKTRGQQVTLRCSSQSGHNTVSWYQQALGQGPQFIFQYYREEENGRGNFPPRFSGLQFPNYSSELNVNALELDDSALYLCASSFGSYNSPLHFGNGTRLTVT.

This clonotype occurred many times. The chain carries TRBV7-2 and TRBJ2-3; D might be TRBD2 (6 bases). The CDR3 loop spans 17 amino acids. The V gene's germline CDR1 is SGHTA and CDR2 FQGNSA. V lost 0 bases, J lost 2 bases, and 15 bases lay in between. The CDR3 reads CASSLARRALPTDTQYF. The CDR3 DNA is TGTGCCAGCAGCTTAGCGCGGAGGGCCTTACCCACAGATACGCAGTATTTT.

This clonotype appeared many times. The chain employs TRBV4-1 and TRBJ1-4; D is unresolved. Germline V CDR1 and CDR2: MGHRA, YSYEKL. The CDR3 covers 12 residues. Trimming removed 7 bases at V and 7 bases at J, with 10 bases between. CDR3 sequence reads: CASNQLGEKLFF. For the CDR3, the DNA is TGCGCCAGCAATCAATTGGGTGAAAAACTGTTTTTT.

A word on this clonotype: One junction end does not reproduce the germline sequence, and a read error may be involved. The chain combines TRBV7-3 with TRBJ1-6; the D is unclear. The CDR3 has 14 residues. Per germline, CDR1 SGHTA and CDR2 FQGTGA. The CDR3 DNA reads TGTGCCAGCAGCGAGCTCGGGTATAGTTCACCCCTCCACTTT. Encoded protein: CASSELGYSSPLHF.

At least ten counts were recorded for this clonotype. The rearrangement joins TRBV5-1 to TRBJ1-1; tentatively, D is TRBD1 (5 bases). The CDR3 covers 15 residues. Germline assignment: CDR1 SGHRS and CDR2 YFSETQ. The V and J ends lost 4 bases and 1 base respectively, with 14 bases between them. DNA of the CDR3: TGCGCCAGCAGCCCATTTCAGGGTCCGAACACTGAAGCTTTCTTT. Translation gives CASSPFQGPNTEAFF.

This clonotype was seen only a few times. The chain recombines TRBV20-1 with TRBJ2-7; D ambiguous. From germline, CDR1 is DFQATT and CDR2 SNEGSKA (reference sequence). V was clipped by 3 bases and J by 1 base, with 10 bases between them. This CDR3 spans 13 amino acids. The CDR3 protein is CSASGRHSYEQYF. CDR3 sequence (DNA): TGCAGTGCTAGTGGCCGTCATTCCTACGAGCAGTACTTC.